This T cell receptor (beta chain) was recovered during a study of blood T cell repertoires in COVID-19 (TCRdb year 2020). Regarding the complete study: The collaborator samples originated in the United States, Italy and Spain and spanned the acute and convalescent phases of COVID-19. The material from the prospective study consisted of cDNA or gDNA derived from T cells, B-cell-depleted T cells, or PBMCs. Subjects who had been exposed to COVID-19, were actively infected with it, or had recovered from it provided the deeply sampled blood TCRbeta repertoires that made up the dataset. The repertoires were made available in a free public database intended to serve as a resource for research on the immune response to SARS-CoV-2. Samples came from the ongoing ImmuneRACE study (first 160 participants) plus 1,254 subjects from 6 global collaborators. Sample metadata almost always included a de-identified subject ID, COVID-19 status, age in years and sex. Where available, HLA class I and class II types were obtained from metadata supplied by the sample provider rather than from assay-based typing.

Whole blood was collected in K2EDTA tubes by collaborating institutions according to the institutions' own protocols. Collaborator samples were shipped for TCRbeta analysis as frozen whole blood, isolated PBMCs, or DNA extracted from either sample type. The immunoSEQ Assay, a bias-controlled multiplex PCR, was used to amplify TCRbeta CDR3 regions from genomic DNA. The source study handled its data this way. Nucleated cell counts per sample were estimated from amplification of reference gene primers within the assay. To quantify the absolute abundance of each unique TCRbeta CDR3 rearrangement, sequence reads were collapsed and filtered. For each sample, productive Simpson clonality was calculated by taking the square root of Simpson's diversity index across productive rearrangements. What TCRdb holds here is the immuneACCESS table cut down to in-frame rearrangements. Part of the clones is not present; checked against another copy, under half of the missing clones reflect an unresolved V gene, and the others are unexplained. V and J calls and clone size come straight from that table; D and trimming were deduced from the DNA. The sample table records around 140,000 clones; around 89% of these occur just once. Of the sample, 15% to 20% is held by the ten largest clones.

This clone was counted a few times. Its antigen is still unknown. It has no much larger one-base neighbor in the sample; base qualities were not kept. The study at large found these results: The quantity of clinical and demographic metadata differed by source and by participant and was supplied without curation.

The sequence was obtained from a man aged 45-60 years with active or convalescent COVID-19. Sequencing was performed on peripheral blood.

The CDR3 is CASSPRASTGELFF. In nucleotides, the sequence is TGTGCCAGCAGCCCCAGGGCGAGCACCGGGGAGCTGTTTTTT. The V and J segments used are TRBV3-1 (or the pseudogene TRBV3-2) and TRBJ2-2, and the D gene may be TRBD1, 5 bases matching. V is shortened by 4 bases, J by 4 bases, and the region joining them spans 10 bases. Looking up the germline V gene (reference sequence) yields CDR1 LGHDT and CDR2 YNNKEL. Reading from cysteine to phenylalanine, the CDR3 counts 14 amino acids. Of the read, only the CDR3 DNA is kept; its 42 bases are in frame from base 1.